Each of the 10 T cell receptor beta chains below was sequenced from the same sample in a study of human T cells and chemical hapten exposure. TCRdb re-analysed the RACE reads in MiXCR, keeping a single row per CDR3 protein. The sample lists 35,000 to 45,000 distinct CDR3 sequences; under 15% were seen once. Time point denoted: pre-sensitization, week 0. Treatment: therapeutic diphenylcyclopropenone sensitization with weekly scalp DPC. The specimen was whole blood, collected in connection with sensitization to the hapten diphenylcyclopropenone (DPC). The receptors stem from a woman aged 25 to 39 with alopecia areata. Some clones in this sample may be carry-over from other donors' samples.

This clonotype has ten or more counts. V is TRBV29-1 and J is TRBJ2-1; possible D gene TRBD1, 6 bases. This CDR3 has 12 residues. Trimming shortened V by 7 bases and J by 7 bases, and 14 bases separated the two germline ends. The germline CDR1 and CDR2 sequences are SQVTM and ANQGSEA. CDR3 sequence reads: CSAVQGLNEQFF. CDR3 coding DNA: TGCAGCGCCGTACAGGGATTGAATGAGCAGTTCTTC.

This clonotype has a handful of counts. The chain recombines TRBV7-8 with TRBJ2-4; D is ambiguous. The germline V and J ends were trimmed by 6 bases and 12 bases, with 21 bases remaining between them. CDR3 length: 14 amino acids. CDR1 and CDR2 from the germline V gene are SGHVS and FQNEAQ. As DNA, the CDR3 is TGTGCCAGCAGTCTGCGCGGACCGGGCAGAGCTCAGTACTTC. Translating it yields CASSLRGPGRAQYF.

This clonotype was observed a few times. The chain combines TRBV6-5 with TRBJ2-3, with D perhaps matching TRBD1 (6 bases). V was trimmed by 4 bases and J by 8 bases, leaving 16 bases between them. Per germline, CDR1 MNHEY and CDR2 SVGAGI. The CDR3 runs 14 residues. The CDR3 DNA follows: TGTGCCAGCAGTTTGCGACAGGTCCGGGGTACGCAGTATTTT. Protein sequence: CASSLRQVRGTQYF.

This clonotype was counted at least ten times. This sequence joins TRBV29-1 and TRBJ2-3; D gene ambiguous. The germline gives CDR1 SQVTM, CDR2 ANQGSEA. Trimming removed 5 bases at V and 5 bases at J, with 17 bases between. The length of the CDR3 is 14 residues. The CDR3 DNA reads as TGCAGCGTTAAATCCGGCAGTAGAGGAGATACGCAGTATTTT. This codes for CSVKSGSRGDTQYF.

This clonotype was found a few times. V is TRBV7-8 and J is TRBJ2-1, with 12 positions matching TRBD2. Germline CDR1 and CDR2: SGHVS and FQNEAQ. This CDR3 has 17 residues. V dropped 6 bases and J dropped 0; count of bases not matched to a gene: 6. This CDR3 is CASRPRLAGVSYNEQFF. CDR3 coding DNA: TGTGCCAGCAGGCCTCGACTAGCGGGAGTCTCCTACAATGAGCAGTTCTTC.

This clonotype is a singleton in its sample. V usage is TRBV9 and J usage is TRBJ1-6, with D hard to call. Germline-derived CDR1 and CDR2 are SGDLS and YYNGEE. The CDR3 has 13 residues. The germline V and J ends were trimmed by 0 bases and 8 bases, with 6 bases remaining between them. The CDR3 loop reads CASSVESDSPLHF. CDR3 DNA sequence: TGTGCCAGCAGCGTAGAATCTGATTCACCCCTCCACTTT.

The table lists this clonotype with a few counts. This chain uses TRBV7-2 with TRBJ2-7, with D possibly being TRBD1 (5 bases). The CDR3 contains 15 residues. Germline V lookup: CDR1 SGHTA, CDR2 FQGNSA. V shed 0 bases and J shed 3 bases, with 12 bases lying between them. CDR3 loop: CASSLAAQARYEQYF. The CDR3 DNA is TGTGCCAGCAGCTTAGCTGCACAGGCCCGCTACGAGCAGTACTTC.

Ten or more counts support this clonotype. The CDR3 coding sequence is TGTGCCACCAGCAGAGATCAGCGGGATCTGATTTTTAATGAGCAGTTCTTC. This encodes CATSRDQRDLIFNEQFF. V is TRBV15 and J is TRBJ2-1; 7 bases map to TRBD2. The V gene's germline CDR1 is LNHNV and CDR2 YYDKDF (reference sequence). The CDR3 is 17 amino acids. The J segment lost 7 bases and the V segment lost 0 bases, leaving 12 bases of the junction unmatched.

This clonotype was recorded at least ten times. The chain joins TRBV28 to TRBJ2-1; TRBD1 is a possible D gene (6 bases). CDR3 length: 13 residues. Per the germline V gene, CDR1 is MDHEN and CDR2 is SYDVKM. V was shortened by 5 bases and J by 4 bases, with 9 bases between the two germline ends. The CDR3 DNA reads TGTGCCAGCAGTCCCACAGGGTACAATGAGCAGTTCTTC. Its translation: CASSPTGYNEQFF. Complete variable domain (other parts from reference TRBV28 and TRBJ2-1): DVKVTQSSRYLVKRTGEKVFLECVQDMDHENMFWYRQDPGLGLRLIYFSYDVKMKEKGDIPEGYSVSREKKERFSLILESASTNQTSMYLCASSPTGYNEQFFGPGTRLTVL.

Notes on this clonotype: The junction shows a germline mismatch at one end, possibly a read error. The V call is TRBV11-3, the J call TRBJ1-1, with D possibly being TRBD1 (6 bases). Germline CDR1 is SGHNT and CDR2 is YENEEA. The CDR3 loop spans 14 amino acids. CDR3: CASSLSGEGTEALF. The CDR3 nucleotides read TGTGCCAGCAGCTTATCAGGGGAAGGCACTGAAGCTCTCTTT.